The 8 T cell receptor beta chains below were found in one sample sequenced in a study of chemoradiotherapy in HPV16-positive cancers. Clones were sequenced by immunoSEQ multiplex PCR, and TCRdb holds only the in-frame ones, with some missing. Of fewer than 40,000 clones listed, around 92% were seen once; the top ten hold 3% to 4.5%. The specimen comprised blood, sampled from a patient who underwent chemoradiotherapy. The receptors derive from a human donor with HPV-associated anogenital cancer.

The chain links TRBV20-1 to TRBJ1-1, with 11 bases matching TRBD1. This CDR3 is 11 amino acids long. V shed 6 bases and J 11 bases; nucleotides not matched to a gene: 5. Germline values: CDR1 DFQATT, CDR2 SNEGSKA (reference sequence). The CDR3 sequence is CSAPDRGLAFF. CDR3 nucleotides: TGCAGTGCACCGGACAGGGGGCTGGCTTTCTTT.

The chain couples TRBV13 to TRBJ1-3; D is uncertain. Trimming took 5 bases from V and 4 from J, leaving 6 bases between them. CDR1 is PRHDT and CDR2 is FYEKMQ in the germline V gene (reference sequence). The CDR3 is 12 amino acids. The CDR3 protein is CASSRTGNTIYF. The DNA of the CDR3 is TGTGCCAGCAGCAGAACAGGAAACACCATATATTTT.

The gene calls are TRBV6-5 and TRBJ2-7; 8 positions match TRBD1. V lost 6 bases, J lost 3 bases, and 10 bases stayed unmatched. Germline V lookup: CDR1 MNHEY, CDR2 SVGAGI. There are 15 residues in the CDR3. The DNA of the CDR3 is TGTGCCAGCAGAACAACCGGGACAGGAGGCTACGAGCAGTACTTC. Amino acid sequence: CASRTTGTGGYEQYF.

J is TRBJ2-1 and V is TRBV2; TRBD1 matches 7 bases. Germline V gene sequence: CDR1 SNHLY, CDR2 FYNNEI. J lost 4 bases, V lost 5 bases, and 2 bases had no gene match. The CDR3 runs 13 residues. CDR3 sequence reads: CASSRDRYNEQFF. The CDR3 DNA follows: TGTGCCAGCAGTCGGGACAGATACAATGAGCAGTTCTTC.

The rearrangement links TRBV7-9 to TRBJ1-2; D remains unclear. Germline V gene sequence: CDR1 SEHNR, CDR2 FQNEAQ (reference sequence). The V end was cut by 2 bases, the J end by 4 bases, with 17 bases between. The CDR3 runs to 16 residues. The CDR3 protein is CASSLRNEVVGYGYTF. In DNA, the CDR3 is TGTGCCAGCAGCTTAAGGAACGAGGTGGTTGGCTATGGCTACACCTTC.

This chain connects TRBV18 to TRBJ1-1; D call uncertain. CDR3 size: 15 residues. V dropped 6 bases and J dropped 0 bases, with 14 bases sitting between them. The V gene's germline CDR1 is KGHSH and CDR2 LQKENI. The CDR3 nucleotides read TGTGCCAGCTCCCCCGCGGTCCGCATGAACACTGAAGCTTTCTTT. Translated: CASSPAVRMNTEAFF. Together with reference TRBV18 and TRBJ1-1, the CDR3 gives the full variable domain: NAGVMQNPRHLVRRRGQEARLRCSPMKGHSHVYWYRQLPEEGLKFMVYLQKENIIDESGMPKERFSAEFPKEGPSILRIQQVVRGDSAAYFCASSPAVRMNTEAFFGQGTRLTVV.

V gene TRBV9 combines with J gene TRBJ1-2; D unclear. V was pared by 0 bases and J by 8 bases, with 17 bases between. Germline V gene sequence: CDR1 SGDLS, CDR2 YYNGEE. The CDR3 has 15 amino acids. The DNA of the CDR3 is TGTGCCAGCAGCGTAGCGGGTGCCGGCCAAGAGGGCTACACCTTC. Amino acid sequence: CASSVAGAGQEGYTF.

This chain connects TRBV6-6 to TRBJ1-2; no reliable D call. The germline V gene has CDR1 MNHNY and CDR2 SVGAGI (reference sequence). This CDR3 region has 11 residues. V lost 7 bases to trimming and J lost 2 bases, with 5 bases between them. DNA of the CDR3: TGTGCCAGCACCTCAAACTATGGCTACACCTTC. Translating gives CASTSNYGYTF.